This TCR beta chain was observed in a study of T-cell memory formation after mild COVID-19. Turning to the study itself: Clusters of TCRs were largely donor specific. Overall study results and limits: CD4+ contracting clones lay mainly in CM and EM, CD8+ ones in EMRA.

This clonotype has a handful of counts. Its specificity is not known. This CDR3 is built from 15 residues. The germline V gene has CDR1 KGHSH and CDR2 LQKENI. V dropped 2 bases and J dropped 5; count of bases not matched to a gene: 6. From the 5' RACE reads, TCRdb called clonotypes with MiXCR, one entry per CDR3 protein. Of 350,000 or so distinct CDR3 sequences listed, roughly 19% are singletons. This receptor was obtained from a man between 18 and 35 years old who had mild COVID-19 (a few samples of this study predate the infection). Cell type and time point are not known. The chain has TRBV18 and TRBJ2-1, with 7 bases matching TRBD1. Material for sequencing was PBMCs or a T cell subset sorted from them (not recorded which). In DNA form, the CDR3 reads TGTGCCAGCTCACCAGAGACAGGGTTCGACAATGAGCAGTTCTTC. This codes for CASSPETGFDNEQFF.